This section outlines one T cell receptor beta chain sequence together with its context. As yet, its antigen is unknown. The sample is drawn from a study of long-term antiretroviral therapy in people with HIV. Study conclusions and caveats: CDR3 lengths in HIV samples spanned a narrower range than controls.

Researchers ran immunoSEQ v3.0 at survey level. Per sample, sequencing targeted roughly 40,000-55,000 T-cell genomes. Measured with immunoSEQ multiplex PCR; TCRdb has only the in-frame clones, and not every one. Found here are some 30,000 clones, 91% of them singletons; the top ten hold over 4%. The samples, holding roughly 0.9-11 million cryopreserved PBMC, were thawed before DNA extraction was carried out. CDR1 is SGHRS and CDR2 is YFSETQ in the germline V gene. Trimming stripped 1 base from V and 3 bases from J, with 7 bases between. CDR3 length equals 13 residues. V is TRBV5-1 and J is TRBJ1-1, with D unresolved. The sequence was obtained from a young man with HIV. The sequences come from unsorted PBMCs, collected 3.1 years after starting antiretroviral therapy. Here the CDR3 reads CASSLRTDTEAFF. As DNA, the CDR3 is TGCGCCAGCAGCTTGAGAACAGACACTGAAGCTTTCTTT.